This is a list of T cell receptor beta chains from one sample in a study of radiotherapy plus CTLA-4 blockade in lung cancer. Sequencing used immunoSEQ multiplex PCR; TCRdb keeps in-frame clones, though not all of them. The table has tens of thousands of clones, 70% to 85% seen once; the top ten hold about 10%. The source material was peripheral blood, sampled from a patient treated with radiotherapy plus ipilimumab. Receptors were obtained from a human donor with non-small cell lung cancer who had a complete response to radiotherapy plus ipilimumab. Each CDR3 is given without its conserved first and last residue. The order of the fields is J gene, V gene, CDR3 protein.

TRBJ2-1,TRBV30,AGGGRGLHNEQF
TRBJ2-5,TRBV18,ASSLAIQETQY
TRBJ2-2,TRBV4-3,ASSQDGPGANTGELF
TRBJ2-1,TRBV21-1,ASYRTGYNEQF
TRBJ1-2,TRBV5-1,ASSLGSKGNGYT
TRBJ1-2,TRBV5-4,ASSGTANYGYT
TRBJ1-1,TRBV7-8,ASRYSLGTEAF
TRBJ1-4,TRBV2,ASSIQGADGEKLF
TRBJ1-1,TRBV10-3,AITEIGQGTEAF
TRBJ1-2,TRBV9,ASSVASGNYGYT
TRBJ2-7,TRBV29-1,SVEDFGDKSYEQY
TRBJ2-5,TRBV5-6,ASSLVQETQY
TRBJ1-2,TRBV9,ASSVGSQVNYGYT
TRBJ1-2,TRBV27,ASSHRQGYLTNYGYT
TRBJ1-5,TRBV7-9,ASSPTGNNQPQH
TRBJ1-6,TRBV9,ASSPQPNNSPLH
TRBJ2-1,TRBV5-4,ASSLGGYPTYNEQF
TRBJ2-1,TRBV6-1,ASDRGIRGDEQF
TRBJ1-1,TRBV18,ASSPQGLGMNTEAF
TRBJ1-1,TRBV7-9,ASSFGQVGAEAF
TRBJ1-2,TRBV7-9,ASSLVGQSLSYT
TRBJ2-2,TRBV21-1,ASSKDVQRNTGELF
TRBJ2-1,TRBV5-1,ASSFNRVYNEQF
TRBJ1-1,TRBV18,ASSPPGISLITGAF
TRBJ2-2,TRBV11-3,ASSPMAGELF
TRBJ1-6,TRBV9,ASSPHEGNSPLH
TRBJ1-1,TRBV30,AWSHSTSVLKAF
TRBJ2-7,TRBV2,ASSEAKVYEQY
TRBJ2-7,TRBV11-2,ASSFSTGTGYEQY
TRBJ1-1,TRBV7-2,ASSRTGGAF
TRBJ2-5,TRBV18,ASSSDQGQY
TRBJ2-1,TRBV7-2,ASSPPGLAGDNEQF
TRBJ2-6,TRBV30,AWNSGHPPGANVLT
TRBJ1-4,TRBV19,ATRTGTNEKLF
TRBJ1-5,TRBV7-2,ASSLETGVTQRPQH
TRBJ2-5,TRBV11-2,ASAFGEKETQY
TRBJ2-7,TRBV6-5,ASSYPTGPHYEQY
TRBJ1-5,TRBV7-2,ASSLSQGRNQPQH
TRBJ2-7,TRBV10-3,AISDGGYEQY
TRBJ2-3,TRBV19,ASTLYGGSTDTQY
TRBJ2-7,TRBV5-1,ARPHGDRGYEQY